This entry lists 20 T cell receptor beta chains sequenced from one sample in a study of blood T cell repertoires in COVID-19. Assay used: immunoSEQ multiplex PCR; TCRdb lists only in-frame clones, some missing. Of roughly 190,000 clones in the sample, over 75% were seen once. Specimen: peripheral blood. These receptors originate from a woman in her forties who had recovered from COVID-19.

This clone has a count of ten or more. CDR3 in amino acids: CASNPGQGDSPLHF. The CDR3 DNA sequence: TGTGCCAGCAATCCGGGACAGGGAGATTCACCCCTCCACTTT. This sequence joins TRBV28 and TRBJ1-6; 9 bases map to TRBD1. Germline trimming cut 7 bases from V and 8 bases from J; bases unmatched to any gene: 6. CDR3 length: 14 residues. Germline V gives CDR1 MDHEN, CDR2 SYDVKM.

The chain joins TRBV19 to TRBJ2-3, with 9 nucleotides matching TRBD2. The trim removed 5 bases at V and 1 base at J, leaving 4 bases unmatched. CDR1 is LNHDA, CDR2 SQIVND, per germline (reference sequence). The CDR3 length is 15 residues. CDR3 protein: CASSWVAGGTDTQYF. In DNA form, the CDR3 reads TGTGCCAGTAGTTGGGTAGCGGGAGGCACAGATACGCAGTATTTT.

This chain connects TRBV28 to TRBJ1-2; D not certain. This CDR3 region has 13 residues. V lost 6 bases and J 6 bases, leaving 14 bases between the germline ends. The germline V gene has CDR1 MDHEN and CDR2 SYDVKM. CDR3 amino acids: CASRISSQDGYTF. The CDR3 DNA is TGTGCCAGCAGGATCTCCAGTCAGGATGGCTACACCTTC.

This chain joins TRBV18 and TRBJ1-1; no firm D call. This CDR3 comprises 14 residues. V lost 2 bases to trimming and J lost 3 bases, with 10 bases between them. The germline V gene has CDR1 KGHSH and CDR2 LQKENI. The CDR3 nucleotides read TGTGCCAGCTCACCAAGTGGCGGCTACACTGAAGCTTTCTTT. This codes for CASSPSGGYTEAFF.

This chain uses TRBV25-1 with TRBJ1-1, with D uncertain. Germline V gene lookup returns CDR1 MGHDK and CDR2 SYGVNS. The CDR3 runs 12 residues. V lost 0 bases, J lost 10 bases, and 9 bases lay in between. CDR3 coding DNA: TGTGCCAGCAGTGAATATGGGCGTGGAGCTTTCTTT. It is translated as CASSEYGRGAFF.

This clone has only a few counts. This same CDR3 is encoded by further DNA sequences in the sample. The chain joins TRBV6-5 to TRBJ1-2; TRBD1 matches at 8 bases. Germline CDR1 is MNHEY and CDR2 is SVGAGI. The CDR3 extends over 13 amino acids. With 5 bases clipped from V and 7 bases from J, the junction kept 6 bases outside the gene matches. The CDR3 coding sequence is TGTGCCAGCAGTCAACAGGGGGAGGGTGGCTACACCTTC. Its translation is CASSQQGEGGYTF.

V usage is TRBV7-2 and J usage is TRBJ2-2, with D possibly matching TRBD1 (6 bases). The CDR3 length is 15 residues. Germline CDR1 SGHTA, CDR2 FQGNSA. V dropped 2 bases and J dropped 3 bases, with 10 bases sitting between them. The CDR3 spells CASSLRQADTGELFF. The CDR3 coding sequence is TGTGCCAGCAGCTTAAGACAGGCGGACACCGGGGAGCTGTTTTTT.

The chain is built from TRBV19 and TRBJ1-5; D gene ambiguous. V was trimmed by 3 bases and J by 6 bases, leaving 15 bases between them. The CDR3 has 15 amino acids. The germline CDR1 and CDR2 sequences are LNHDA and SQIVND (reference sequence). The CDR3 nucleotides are TGTGCCAGTAGTATTCTACAGAGTGAGGGTCAGCCCCAGCATTTT. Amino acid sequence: CASSILQSEGQPQHF.

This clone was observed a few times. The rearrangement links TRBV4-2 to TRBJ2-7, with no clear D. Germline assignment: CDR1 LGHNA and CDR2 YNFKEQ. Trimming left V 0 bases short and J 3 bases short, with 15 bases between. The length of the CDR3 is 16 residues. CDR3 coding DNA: TGTGCCAGCAGCCAAGAGCCCAGGCCTCCCGGCTACGAGCAGTACTTC. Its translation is CASSQEPRPPGYEQYF.

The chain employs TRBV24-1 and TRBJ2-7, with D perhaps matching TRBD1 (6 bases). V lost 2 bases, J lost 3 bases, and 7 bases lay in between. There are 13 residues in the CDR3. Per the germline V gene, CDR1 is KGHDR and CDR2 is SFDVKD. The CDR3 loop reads CATSDSDSYEQYF. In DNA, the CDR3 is TGTGCCACCAGTGATTCGGACAGCTACGAGCAGTACTTC.

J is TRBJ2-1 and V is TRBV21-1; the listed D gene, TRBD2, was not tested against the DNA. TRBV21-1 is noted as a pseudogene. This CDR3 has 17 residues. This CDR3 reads CASTGIYGGRAFTEQFF. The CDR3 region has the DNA TGTGCCAGCACCGGGATTTATGGCGGGAGGGCCTTTACTGAGCAGTTCTTC.

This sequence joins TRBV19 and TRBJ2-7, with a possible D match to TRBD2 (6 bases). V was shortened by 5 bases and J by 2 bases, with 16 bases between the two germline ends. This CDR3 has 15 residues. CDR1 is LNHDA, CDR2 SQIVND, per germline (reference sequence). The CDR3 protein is CASSLNRDLPYEQYF. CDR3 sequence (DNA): TGTGCCAGTAGTCTCAACCGGGACTTGCCCTACGAGCAGTACTTC.

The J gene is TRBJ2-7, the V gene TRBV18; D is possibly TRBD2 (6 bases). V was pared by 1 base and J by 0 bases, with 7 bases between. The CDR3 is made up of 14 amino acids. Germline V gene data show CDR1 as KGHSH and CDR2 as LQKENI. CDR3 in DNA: TGTGCCAGCTCACCACAGGGACTCTCCTACGAGCAGTACTTC. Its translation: CASSPQGLSYEQYF.

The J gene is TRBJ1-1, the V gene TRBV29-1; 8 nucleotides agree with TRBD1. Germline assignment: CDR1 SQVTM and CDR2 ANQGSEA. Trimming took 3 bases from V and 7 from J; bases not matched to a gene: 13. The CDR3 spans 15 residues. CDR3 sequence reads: CSVERQGALEGEAFF. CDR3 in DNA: TGCAGCGTTGAGCGGCAGGGGGCCTTGGAAGGTGAAGCTTTCTTT.

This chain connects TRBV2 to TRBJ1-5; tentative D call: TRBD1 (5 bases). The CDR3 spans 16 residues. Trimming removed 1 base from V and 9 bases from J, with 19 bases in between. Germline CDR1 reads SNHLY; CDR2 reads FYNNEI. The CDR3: CASSEDPAGRRWPQHF. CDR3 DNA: TGTGCCAGCAGTGAAGATCCGGCGGGACGGAGGTGGCCCCAGCATTTT.

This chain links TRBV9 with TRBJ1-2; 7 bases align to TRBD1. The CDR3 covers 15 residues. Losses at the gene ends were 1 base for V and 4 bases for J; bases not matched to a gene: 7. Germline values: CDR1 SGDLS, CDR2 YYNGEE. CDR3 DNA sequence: TGTGCCAGCAGCGTATTCGGGGACAGAAGCTATGGCTACACCTTC. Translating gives CASSVFGDRSYGYTF.

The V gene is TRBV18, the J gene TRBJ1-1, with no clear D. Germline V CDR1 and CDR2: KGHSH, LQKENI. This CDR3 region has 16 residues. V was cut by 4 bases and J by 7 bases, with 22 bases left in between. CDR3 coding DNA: TGTGCCAGCTCACTCTCTCGAACTGGCGCTCGGGATGAAGCTTTCTTT. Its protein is CASSLSRTGARDEAFF.

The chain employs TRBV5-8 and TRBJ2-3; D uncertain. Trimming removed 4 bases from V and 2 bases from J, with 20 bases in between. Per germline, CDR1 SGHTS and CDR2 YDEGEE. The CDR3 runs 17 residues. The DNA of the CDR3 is TGTGCCAGCAGCCTGCCGGGTCTGGCGACCAACACAGATACGCAGTATTTT. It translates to CASSLPGLATNTDTQYF.

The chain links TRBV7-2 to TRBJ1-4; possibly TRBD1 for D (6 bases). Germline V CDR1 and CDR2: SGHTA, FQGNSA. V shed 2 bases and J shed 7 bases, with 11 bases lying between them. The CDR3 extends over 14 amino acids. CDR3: CASSLSGASEKLFF. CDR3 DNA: TGTGCCAGCAGCTTATCAGGGGCGAGTGAAAAACTGTTTTTT.

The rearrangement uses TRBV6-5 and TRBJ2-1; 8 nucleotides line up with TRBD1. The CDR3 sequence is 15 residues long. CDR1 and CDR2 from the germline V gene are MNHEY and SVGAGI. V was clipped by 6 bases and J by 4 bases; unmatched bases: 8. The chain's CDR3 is CASSRTGTVYNEQFF. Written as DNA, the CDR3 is TGTGCCAGCAGCCGGACAGGGACAGTTTACAATGAGCAGTTCTTC.